Shown below are 28 T cell receptor beta chains from a single sample sequenced in a study of CD8 T cells in ankylosing spondylitis. TCRdb redid the calling of the 5' RACE reads with MiXCR, one entry per CDR3 protein. This table has nearly 350,000 distinct CDR3 sequences, over 12% appearing once. Sequenced: blood, either unsorted or a sorted T cell fraction (not recorded which). These receptors came from a male donor with ankylosing spondylitis or in good health (not recorded which).

This sequence joins TRBV29-1 and TRBJ2-3; D may match TRBD1 or TRBD2 (6 bases each). Germline V CDR1 and CDR2: SQVTM, ANQGSEA. V lost 4 bases and J lost 5, with 13 bases in between. The CDR3 contains 13 residues. The CDR3 loop reads CSVVRGAGDTQYF. The CDR3 DNA is TGCAGCGTTGTGAGGGGGGCGGGAGATACGCAGTATTTT.

The V and J genes are TRBV7-2 and TRBJ2-1, with 9 bases matching TRBD2. With 7 bases clipped from V and 10 bases from J, the junction kept 8 bases outside the gene matches. The CDR3 loop spans 13 amino acids. Germline V CDR1 and CDR2: SGHTA, FQGNSA. The CDR3 protein is CASTPFLAGEQFF. Written as DNA, the CDR3 is TGTGCCAGCACTCCCTTTCTAGCGGGGGAGCAGTTCTTC.

This clonotype was seen many times. The V and J genes are TRBV6-5 and TRBJ1-1; D uncertain. The germline V and J ends were trimmed by 0 bases and 4 bases, with 9 bases remaining between them. The germline CDR1 and CDR2 sequences are MNHEY and SVGAGI. The CDR3 has 14 amino acids. CDR3 in amino acids: CASSYSAGLTEAFF. CDR3 coding DNA: TGTGCCAGCAGTTACTCTGCAGGTCTCACTGAAGCTTTCTTT.

The rearrangement joins TRBV29-1 to TRBJ2-5; a weak D match, TRBD1 (5 bases). This CDR3 has 12 amino acids. CDR1 and CDR2 (germline): SQVTM, ANQGSEA. V was pared by 6 bases and J by 0 bases, with 8 bases between. The chain's CDR3 is CSVSTDQETQYF. As DNA, the CDR3 is TGCAGCGTCTCGACAGACCAAGAGACCCAGTACTTC.

This clonotype was picked up many times. The chain combines TRBV29-1 with TRBJ2-1; a weak D match, TRBD2 (5 bases). The V and J ends lost 3 bases and 3 bases respectively, with 6 bases between them. From germline, CDR1 is SQVTM and CDR2 ANQGSEA. The CDR3 has 12 amino acids. The CDR3 nucleotides read TGCAGCGTTGAGAGGGACTACAATGAGCAGTTCTTC. Its protein product is CSVERDYNEQFF.

The chain uses TRBV10-3 and TRBJ1-1; D possibly corresponds to TRBD1 (5 bases). The V and J ends lost 10 bases and 3 bases respectively, with 12 bases between them. CDR3 size: 12 residues. Germline V gene data show CDR1 as ENHRY and CDR2 as SYGVKD. The CDR3 loop is CATQGTYTEAFF. CDR3 nucleotides: TGTGCCACCCAGGGTACGTACACTGAAGCTTTCTTT.

The chain is built from TRBV7-2 and TRBJ2-2; 9 nucleotides align to TRBD1. Trimming removed 2 bases from V and 4 bases from J; junction bases left unmatched: 5. The CDR3 runs to 16 residues. From germline, CDR1 is SGHTA and CDR2 FQGNSA. CDR3 DNA sequence: TGTGCCAGCAGCTTATACGGACAGGGGCGCACCGGGGAGCTGTTTTTT. This sequence encodes CASSLYGQGRTGELFF.

This clonotype was seen ten or more times. CDR3: CASSLEVGNSPLHF. CDR3 bases: TGTGCCAGCAGTTTAGAAGTAGGGAATTCACCCCTCCACTTT. This rearrangement joins TRBV12-3 or TRBV12-4 to TRBJ1-6; D is uncertain. The CDR3 has 14 residues. V was cut by 1 base and J by 7 bases, with 8 bases left in between.

The gene calls are TRBV9 and TRBJ2-7; 9 positions agree with TRBD1. With 4 bases clipped from V and 4 bases from J, the junction kept 9 bases outside the gene matches. CDR1 is SGDLS, CDR2 YYNGEE, per germline. There are 15 residues in the CDR3. This chain's CDR3 is CASSFGTGQLYEQYF. The CDR3 DNA reads TGTGCCAGCAGCTTTGGGACAGGGCAACTTTACGAGCAGTACTTC.

This clonotype was observed at least ten times. The chain links TRBV27 to TRBJ2-7; D is possibly TRBD2 (5 bases). The V end was cut by 8 bases, the J end by 9 bases, with 14 bases between. CDR3 length: 11 amino acids. From germline, CDR1 is MNHEY and CDR2 SMNVEV (reference sequence). Here the CDR3 reads CASLDERVQYF. In nucleotides, the CDR3 is TGTGCCAGCTTGGACGAGAGGGTGCAGTACTTC.

This clonotype came up a few times. This chain connects TRBV18 to TRBJ1-3; D gene unclear. CDR3 length: 13 residues. V was trimmed by 1 base and J by 0 bases, leaving 1 base between them. Germline lookup yields CDR1 KGHSH and CDR2 LQKENI. CDR3 residues: CASSPLSGNTIYF. The DNA of the CDR3 is TGTGCCAGCTCACCACTCTCTGGAAACACCATATATTTT.

This clonotype was recorded at least ten times. The gene calls are TRBV29-1 and TRBJ2-1, with TRBD2 identical over 11 bases. V dropped 7 bases and J dropped 7; count of bases not matched to a gene: 9. CDR1 SQVTM and CDR2 ANQGSEA come from the germline V gene. This CDR3 is 14 amino acids long. The CDR3, as DNA: TGCAGCGCGTCTAGCGGGAGGCCGGGAAATGAGCAGTTCTTC. Protein product: CSASSGRPGNEQFF.

In DNA, the CDR3 is TGCAGTGGTCAGATAAATGAAAAACTGTTTTTT. Its translation: CSGQINEKLFF. The J gene is TRBJ1-4, the V gene TRBV20-1, with unresolved D. V lost 7 bases to trimming and J lost 5 bases, with 8 bases between them. CDR1 is DFQATT, CDR2 SNEGSKA, per germline (reference sequence). This CDR3 contains 11 residues.

This clonotype was counted a few times. The rearrangement links TRBV5-1 to TRBJ2-7, with D possibly being TRBD1 (5 bases). Germline V gives CDR1 SGHRS, CDR2 YFSETQ. Trimming cost V 1 base and J 3 bases, with 14 bases left between them. CDR3 length: 15 amino acids. The CDR3, as DNA: TGCGCCAGCAGCTTGCAGGGAAATTCGGACTACGAGCAGTACTTC. This gives the protein CASSLQGNSDYEQYF.

This chain connects TRBV2 to TRBJ2-3; 8 bases line up with TRBD2. Germline CDR1 SNHLY, CDR2 FYNNEI. Trimming took 4 bases from V and 6 from J; bases not matched to a gene: 18. The CDR3 spans 18 residues. The DNA for the CDR3 is TGTGCCAGCAGTGTTATGGGACTAGTGGGGGTGACAAGTGATACGCAGTATTTT. This translates into CASSVMGLVGVTSDTQYF.

In this sample, this clonotype turned up many times. The rearrangement uses TRBV10-3 and TRBJ2-5; D ambiguous. V shed 4 bases and J shed 1 base, with 7 bases lying between them. The germline V gene has CDR1 ENHRY and CDR2 SYGVKD. This CDR3 comprises 13 residues. The CDR3 sequence is CAISGTIQETQYF. The CDR3 DNA reads TGTGCCATCAGTGGGACGATCCAAGAGACCCAGTACTTC.

The chain uses TRBV5-1 and TRBJ2-3, with D unclear. This CDR3 has 13 residues. V lost 6 bases and J lost 0, with 8 bases in between. Germline-derived CDR1 and CDR2 are SGHRS and YFSETQ. The CDR3 DNA reads as TGCGCCAGCAAGGTGGCAAGCACAGATACGCAGTATTTT. This sequence encodes CASKVASTDTQYF.

This clonotype was detected a few times. The V and J genes are TRBV6-2 or TRBV6-3 and TRBJ2-5; TRBD2 agrees at 15 bases. J lost 4 bases, V lost 8 bases, and 8 bases had no gene match. The CDR3 spans 16 residues. CDR1 and CDR2 from the germline V gene are MNHEY and SVGEGT. The CDR3 region is CASAGLAGGFGETQYF. DNA of the CDR3: TGTGCCAGCGCGGGACTAGCGGGGGGATTCGGAGAGACCCAGTACTTC.

Only a few counts were recorded for this clonotype. The chain couples TRBV20-1 to TRBJ2-3; the D is unclear. CDR1 is DFQATT and CDR2 is SNEGSKA in the germline V gene (reference sequence). V lost 1 base and J 4 bases, leaving 12 bases between the germline ends. The CDR3 is 14 amino acids. CDR3 in DNA: TGCAGTGCTAGAGTTGGCGTGGGATCAGATACGCAGTATTTT. This codes for CSARVGVGSDTQYF.

In its sample, this clonotype was seen a few times. The chain has TRBV5-1 and TRBJ1-6; the match to TRBD1 covers 7 bases. This CDR3 is 15 amino acids long. The germline CDR1 and CDR2 sequences are SGHRS and YFSETQ. Unmatched junction bases numbered 13, after V lost 8 bases and J lost 8 bases. The CDR3 sequence is CASKGGALDDSPLHF. CDR3 nucleotide sequence: TGCGCCAGTAAAGGGGGCGCGTTGGACGATTCACCCCTCCACTTT.

This chain uses TRBV7-8 with TRBJ2-7; possible D gene TRBD1, 5 bases. CDR1 and CDR2 from the germline V gene are SGHVS and FQNEAQ. V shed 6 bases and J shed 2 bases, with 20 bases lying between them. This CDR3 contains 16 residues. In DNA form, the CDR3 reads TGTGCCAGCAGTTCCCCAACAGGTTTCCTAACCTACGAGCAGTACTTC. Its translation is CASSSPTGFLTYEQYF. Full variable domain (missing parts from reference TRBV7-8 and TRBJ2-7): GAGVSQSPRYKVAKRGQDVALRCDPISGHVSLFWYQQALGQGPEFLTYFQNEAQLDKSGLPSDRFFAERPEGSVSTLKIQRTQQEDSAVYLCASSSPTGFLTYEQYFGPGTRLTVT.

This clonotype was observed a handful of times. This sequence joins TRBV5-1 and TRBJ2-2; D gene ambiguous. The CDR3 runs to 16 residues. Germline assignment: CDR1 SGHRS and CDR2 YFSETQ. The V end was cut by 2 bases, the J end by 0 bases, with 11 bases between. The CDR3 protein is CASSLLTDTNTGELFF. The CDR3, as DNA: TGCGCCAGCAGCTTACTAACAGATACGAACACCGGGGAGCTGTTTTTT.

At least ten counts were recorded for this clonotype. Here the CDR3 reads CASSMTGDPGNTIYF. DNA of the CDR3: TGCGCCAGCAGCATGACAGGGGATCCTGGAAACACCATATATTTT. The chain recombines TRBV5-1 with TRBJ1-3, with 8 bases identical to TRBD1. The germline V gene has CDR1 SGHRS and CDR2 YFSETQ. J lost 2 bases, V lost 4 bases, and 5 bases had no gene match. There are 15 residues in the CDR3.

The chain uses TRBV28 and TRBJ1-2, with a possible D match to TRBD1 (5 bases). Trimming removed 4 bases from V and 7 bases from J, with 13 bases in between. This CDR3 is 13 amino acids long. Per germline, CDR1 MDHEN and CDR2 SYDVKM. CDR3 amino acids: CASSWVRGAGYTF. The CDR3 DNA reads as TGTGCCAGCAGTTGGGTGAGGGGCGCTGGCTACACCTTC.

CDR3 in DNA: TGTGCCATCAGTGCCGGGGATCTCACAGATACGCAGTATTTT. It is translated as CAISAGDLTDTQYF. The V and J genes are TRBV10-3 and TRBJ2-3, with D possibly being TRBD2 (5 bases). Germline-derived CDR1 and CDR2 are ENHRY and SYGVKD. The CDR3 consists of 14 residues. V was pared by 4 bases and J by 2 bases, with 10 bases between.

There are a few counts of this clonotype. The chain couples TRBV4-1 to TRBJ1-1, with 9 bases lining up with TRBD1. The J segment lost 7 bases and the V segment lost 1 base, leaving 4 bases of the junction unmatched. The germline V gene encodes CDR1 MGHRA and CDR2 YSYEKL. This CDR3 is 14 amino acids long. CDR3 sequence reads: CASSQAGQGYEAFF. The CDR3 DNA reads as TGCGCCAGCAGCCAAGCGGGACAGGGATATGAAGCTTTCTTT.

The genes are TRBV5-1 and TRBJ2-2; 8 bases are a match to TRBD1. Trimming took 0 bases from V and 3 from J; bases not matched to a gene: 4. The CDR3 is 16 residues long. CDR1 and CDR2 from the germline V gene are SGHRS and YFSETQ. The CDR3 DNA follows: TGCGCCAGCAGCTTGGGACAGGGGAGGTACACCGGGGAGCTGTTTTTT. This encodes CASSLGQGRYTGELFF. Combining the CDR3 with reference TRBV5-1 and TRBJ2-2 gives the whole variable domain KAGVTQTPRYLIKTRGQQVTLSCSPISGHRSVSWYQQTPGQGLQFLFEYFSETQRNKGNFPGRFSGRQFSNSRSEMNVSTLELGDSALYLCASSLGQGRYTGELFFGEGSRLTVL.

The chain couples TRBV5-1 to TRBJ1-5; a possible D gene is TRBD1 (6 bases). The CDR3 totals 15 residues. Germline CDR1 SGHRS, CDR2 YFSETQ. Trimming cost V 0 bases and J 1 base, with 8 bases left between them. The CDR3 DNA is TGCGCCAGCAGCTTGGCGGGACAAAGCAATCAGCCCCAGCATTTT. Protein: CASSLAGQSNQPQHF.